The 27 T cell receptor beta chains listed next were all sequenced from one sample in a study of cytomegalovirus exposure and HLA in healthy donors. The primer mix had 60 Vbeta and 13 Jbeta primers. Here immunoSEQ multiplex PCR was the method, and the copy in TCRdb shows in-frame clones only, minus some. This table holds hundreds of thousands of clones, around 83% found once. Sequences were obtained from PBMCs. Receptors were obtained from a girl aged 5 to 17 in good health and CMV-seronegative.

The genes are TRBV29-1 and TRBJ2-3; no definite D call. This CDR3 region has 11 residues. Trimming removed 7 bases at V and 3 bases at J, with 8 bases between. The V gene's germline CDR1 is SQVTM and CDR2 ANQGSEA. The chain's CDR3 is CSASGTDTQYF. CDR3 coding DNA: TGCAGCGCTTCAGGTACAGATACGCAGTATTTT.

The genes are TRBV23-1 and TRBJ2-7; 13 bases map to TRBD2. TRBV23-1 is an open reading frame whose function is uncertain. The CDR3 has 19 amino acids. J was trimmed by 3 bases and V by 4 bases; bases with no gene match: 15. The CDR3 loop reads CASSRHWGTSGIPNYEQYF. The CDR3 DNA reads TGCGCCAGCAGTCGACATTGGGGGACTAGCGGGATCCCCAACTACGAGCAGTACTTC.

This clone came up once. J is TRBJ1-2 and V is TRBV7-9; 8 nucleotides line up with TRBD1. Germline V lookup: CDR1 SEHNR, CDR2 FQNEAQ (reference sequence). The CDR3 totals 13 residues. The V and J ends lost 7 bases and 8 bases, in that order; junction bases with no gene match: 9. The CDR3 region is CASTLKDRAGYTF. In DNA form, the CDR3 reads TGTGCCAGCACCCTGAAGGACAGGGCCGGCTACACCTTC.

The chain carries TRBV7-9 and TRBJ2-3, with 9 positions matching TRBD2. The ends lost 3 bases at V and 3 bases at J; junction bases unmatched: 4. CDR1 SEHNR and CDR2 FQNEAQ come from the germline V gene (reference sequence). CDR3 length: 15 amino acids. The CDR3 loop reads CASSFLGLATDTQYF. The CDR3, as DNA: TGTGCCAGCAGCTTCCTCGGACTAGCGACAGATACGCAGTATTTT.

The gene calls are TRBV7-2 and TRBJ1-5; D gene uncertain. The germline V gene has CDR1 SGHTA and CDR2 FQGNSA. Trimming removed 0 bases at V and 9 bases at J, with 12 bases between. The CDR3 has 14 amino acids. CDR3 residues: CASSLAPLFPPQHF. The CDR3 DNA reads TGTGCCAGCAGCTTAGCGCCACTTTTTCCGCCCCAGCATTTT.

This sequence joins TRBV27 and TRBJ1-4, with D perhaps TRBD1 (5 bases). The V and J ends lost 1 base and 7 bases respectively, with 13 bases between them. Germline loops: CDR1 MNHEY, CDR2 SMNVEV (reference sequence). CDR3 length: 15 residues. CDR3 DNA: TGTGCCAGCAGTTTATACGGGGGGGGTGGTGAAAAACTGTTTTTT. It yields the protein CASSLYGGGGEKLFF.

This chain uses TRBV20-1 with TRBJ2-7; 8 bases agree with TRBD1. Germline V CDR1 and CDR2: DFQATT, SNEGSKA (reference sequence). The trim removed 6 bases at V and 7 bases at J, leaving 5 bases unmatched. The CDR3 is 11 residues long. In nucleotides, the CDR3 is TGCAGTGCCCAACAGGGGGTGGAGCAGTACTTC. Residues: CSAQQGVEQYF.

This clone was seen just once. The chain is built from TRBV4-2 and TRBJ2-7; tentatively, D is TRBD1 (6 bases). Trimming cost V 4 bases and J 3 bases, with 13 bases left between them. Per the germline V gene, CDR1 is LGHNA and CDR2 is YNFKEQ. CDR3 length: 14 residues. The CDR3 protein is CASSPRPDSYEQYF. CDR3 nucleotides: TGTGCCAGCAGCCCCCGGCCGGACAGCTACGAGCAGTACTTC.

This clone was observed once. J is TRBJ2-2 and V is TRBV19; TRBD2 matches at 13 bases. CDR3 length: 19 residues. CDR1 is LNHDA and CDR2 is SQIVND in the germline V gene (reference sequence). The ends lost 4 bases at V and 3 bases at J; junction bases unmatched: 11. The DNA of the CDR3 is TGTGCCAGTAGTACGGCAGTACTAGCGGGAGGGTCGCACACCGGGGAGCTGTTTTTT. As protein: CASSTAVLAGGSHTGELFF.

The V and J genes are TRBV4-3 and TRBJ2-3; TRBD2 aligns across 10 bases. The CDR3 runs 16 residues. V trimming: 4 bases; J trimming: 2 bases; junction bases outside the gene matches: 6. Per the germline V gene, CDR1 is LGHNA and CDR2 is YSLEER. CDR3 coding DNA: TGCGCCAGCAGCCCTACTAGCGGGGAGCCCACAGATACGCAGTATTTT. As protein: CASSPTSGEPTDTQYF.

This clone was observed once. This specimen includes other DNA sequences encoding the same CDR3. V is TRBV7-2 and J is TRBJ2-3; perhaps TRBD2 as D (5 bases). The length of the CDR3 is 14 residues. Between the trimmed V and J ends, which lost 0 bases and 3 bases, there was a span of 7 bases. Germline loops: CDR1 SGHTA, CDR2 FQGNSA. The chain's CDR3 is CASSLAGGTDTQYF. CDR3 DNA: TGTGCCAGCAGCTTAGCTGGCGGGACAGATACGCAGTATTTT.

This clone was observed a single time. The chain combines TRBV28 with TRBJ2-7; D perhaps matches TRBD1 (6 bases). Germline lookup yields CDR1 MDHEN and CDR2 SYDVKM. The ends were cut back, 7 bases at V and 2 bases at J, with 15 bases in the middle. CDR3 size: 14 residues. For the CDR3, the DNA is TGTGCCAGCAAATCCTCCGACAGGACCTACGAGCAGTACTTC. Translating gives CASKSSDRTYEQYF. The complete variable domain, with remaining parts taken from reference TRBV28 and TRBJ2-7, reads DVKVTQSSRYLVKRTGEKVFLECVQDMDHENMFWYRQDPGLGLRLIYFSYDVKMKEKGDIPEGYSVSREKKERFSLILESASTNQTSMYLCASKSSDRTYEQYFGPGTRLTVT.

This chain links TRBV28 with TRBJ1-1; TRBD1 is a possible D gene (6 bases). Trimming stripped 4 bases from V and 1 base from J, with 31 bases between. Germline loops: CDR1 MDHEN, CDR2 SYDVKM. The CDR3 totals 21 residues. The CDR3 nucleotides are TGTGCCAGCAGTTCCCCAGCAGTGCAGAGAGCCCCTGGACAGTCGAACACTGAAGCTTTCTTT. It codes for CASSSPAVQRAPGQSNTEAFF. Filled out from reference TRBV28 and TRBJ1-1, the complete variable domain reads DVKVTQSSRYLVKRTGEKVFLECVQDMDHENMFWYRQDPGLGLRLIYFSYDVKMKEKGDIPEGYSVSREKKERFSLILESASTNQTSMYLCASSSPAVQRAPGQSNTEAFFGQGTRLTVV.

This clone is a singleton in its sample. The genes are TRBV28 and TRBJ2-7, with TRBD1 identical over 11 bases. This CDR3 comprises 15 residues. V lost 3 bases, J lost 6 bases, and 7 bases stayed unmatched. From germline, CDR1 is MDHEN and CDR2 SYDVKM. The CDR3 bases are TGTGCCAGCAGTTTCTTGGACAGGGGGCCAGGCGAGCAGTACTTC. Protein product: CASSFLDRGPGEQYF.

The CDR3 bases are TGTGCCAGCAGTGGCGGCGCTAACTATGGCTACACCTTC. This codes for CASSGGANYGYTF. V gene TRBV28 combines with J gene TRBJ1-2, with D unresolved. Germline CDR1 and CDR2: MDHEN and SYDVKM. V was trimmed by 5 bases and J by 0 bases, leaving 7 bases between them. CDR3 size: 13 residues.

The V gene is TRBV7-2, the J gene TRBJ1-5; D perhaps matches TRBD1 (6 bases). In germline, CDR1 is SGHTA, CDR2 FQGNSA. Trimming stripped 2 bases from V and 2 bases from J, with 7 bases between. The CDR3 runs 14 residues. The CDR3 DNA follows: TGTGCCAGCAGCTTACGACAGGGCAATCAGCCCCAGCATTTT. Encoded protein: CASSLRQGNQPQHF.

The J gene is TRBJ1-1, the V gene TRBV7-3; TRBD1 aligns across 7 bases. Losses at the gene ends were 4 bases for V and 2 bases for J; bases not matched to a gene: 4. From germline, CDR1 is SGHTA and CDR2 FQGTGA. The CDR3 spans 14 residues. In DNA, the CDR3 is TGTGCCAGCAGCTCGACAGGGAAAAACACTGAAGCTTTCTTT. As protein: CASSSTGKNTEAFF.

As for this clone: One end of the junction fails to match germline, which may point to a read error. The genes are TRBV5-1 and TRBJ2-1, with D perhaps TRBD1 (6 bases). The CDR3 covers 13 residues. Germline V gene sequence: CDR1 SGHRS, CDR2 YFSETQ. The CDR3 bases are TGCGCCAGCAGCTTGGTTGCGGACAGAGAGCGGTTCTTC. Its protein product is CASSLVADRERFF.

The rearrangement links TRBV6-5 to TRBJ1-2; 8 bases are shared with TRBD1. Germline V CDR1 and CDR2: MNHEY, SVGAGI. The CDR3 has 13 residues. The V gene end was trimmed by 6 bases and the J gene end by 3 bases; junction bases not matched to a gene: 3. This chain's CDR3 is CASSSTGDYGYTF. In nucleotides, the CDR3 is TGTGCCAGCAGCTCGACAGGGGACTATGGCTACACCTTC.

This clone was counted once. The chain employs TRBV10-3 and TRBJ2-2; TRBD1 agrees at 8 bases. Losses at the gene ends were 6 bases for V and 1 base for J; bases not matched to a gene: 1. Looked up from germline, CDR1 is ENHRY and CDR2 is SYGVKD. This CDR3 comprises 14 residues. DNA for the CDR3: TGTGCCATCAGGGGGACAGGGAACACCGGGGAGCTGTTTTTT. The encoded protein is CAIRGTGNTGELFF.

This clone came up a few times. The chain employs TRBV7-6 and TRBJ1-3, with unresolved D. This CDR3 spans 13 amino acids. CDR1 SGHVS and CDR2 FNYEAQ come from the germline V gene. Trimming shortened V by 4 bases and J by 1 base, and 5 bases separated the two germline ends. The CDR3 spells CASSYSSGNTIYF. CDR3 in DNA: TGTGCCAGCAGCTACAGTTCTGGAAACACCATATATTTT.

The chain couples TRBV30 to TRBJ2-3, with 9 bases matching TRBD2. The CDR3 runs to 14 residues. Germline lookup yields CDR1 GTSNPN and CDR2 SVGIG (reference sequence). V trimming: 5 bases; J trimming: 7 bases; junction bases outside the gene matches: 10. CDR3 sequence: CAWDGGRALNTQYF. CDR3 DNA: TGTGCCTGGGATGGCGGGAGGGCGTTGAATACGCAGTATTTT.

This clone was picked up one time. The rearrangement links TRBV5-4 to TRBJ2-7, with a weak D call TRBD2 (5 bases). The CDR3 length is 13 residues. The V end lost 2 bases, the J end lost 3 bases, and 9 bases lay between the germline ends. Looked up from germline, CDR1 is SGHNT and CDR2 is YYREEE (reference sequence). In DNA, the CDR3 is TGTGCCAGCAGCTTTCACGGAGGCTACGAGCAGTACTTC. Protein: CASSFHGGYEQYF.

This chain links TRBV29-1 with TRBJ2-5; 10 nucleotides line up with TRBD1. The CDR3 has 14 residues. Germline V gene lookup returns CDR1 SQVTM and CDR2 ANQGSEA. The junction had 7 bases not matched to a gene; V was cut back by 6 bases and J by 3 bases. CDR3 amino acids: CSVARGTGEETQYF. CDR3 in DNA: TGCAGCGTGGCGCGGGGGACAGGGGAAGAGACCCAGTACTTC.

The chain is built from TRBV6-1 and TRBJ1-1; TRBD1 aligns across 8 bases. The CDR3 is made up of 13 amino acids. Germline CDR1 reads MNHNS; CDR2 reads SASEGT. V lost 6 bases and J lost 4; bases outside the gene matches: 4. The CDR3 region is CASRQTGGTEAFF. The DNA for the CDR3 is TGTGCCAGCAGACAAACAGGGGGCACTGAAGCTTTCTTT.

The J gene is TRBJ1-1, the V gene TRBV5-1, with 8 bases that match TRBD1. The CDR3 has 15 amino acids. Germline CDR1 SGHRS, CDR2 YFSETQ. Trimming cost V 4 bases and J 7 bases; bases outside gene matches: 12. The CDR3 loop reads CASSEAGSGGFEAFF. For the CDR3, the DNA is TGCGCCAGCAGCGAAGCAGGCTCAGGGGGCTTTGAAGCTTTCTTT.

To note about this clone: Other DNA sequences in the same sample also yield this CDR3. The chain links TRBV6-1 to TRBJ2-7; a weak D match, TRBD2 (6 bases). Germline V gene data show CDR1 as MNHNS and CDR2 as SASEGT. Trimming took off 2 bases at V and 0 bases at J, with 11 bases between the two ends. The CDR3 is 15 residues long. The CDR3 here is CASSERGGTSYEQYF. In DNA, the CDR3 is TGTGCCAGCAGTGAAAGGGGCGGGACCTCCTACGAGCAGTACTTC.